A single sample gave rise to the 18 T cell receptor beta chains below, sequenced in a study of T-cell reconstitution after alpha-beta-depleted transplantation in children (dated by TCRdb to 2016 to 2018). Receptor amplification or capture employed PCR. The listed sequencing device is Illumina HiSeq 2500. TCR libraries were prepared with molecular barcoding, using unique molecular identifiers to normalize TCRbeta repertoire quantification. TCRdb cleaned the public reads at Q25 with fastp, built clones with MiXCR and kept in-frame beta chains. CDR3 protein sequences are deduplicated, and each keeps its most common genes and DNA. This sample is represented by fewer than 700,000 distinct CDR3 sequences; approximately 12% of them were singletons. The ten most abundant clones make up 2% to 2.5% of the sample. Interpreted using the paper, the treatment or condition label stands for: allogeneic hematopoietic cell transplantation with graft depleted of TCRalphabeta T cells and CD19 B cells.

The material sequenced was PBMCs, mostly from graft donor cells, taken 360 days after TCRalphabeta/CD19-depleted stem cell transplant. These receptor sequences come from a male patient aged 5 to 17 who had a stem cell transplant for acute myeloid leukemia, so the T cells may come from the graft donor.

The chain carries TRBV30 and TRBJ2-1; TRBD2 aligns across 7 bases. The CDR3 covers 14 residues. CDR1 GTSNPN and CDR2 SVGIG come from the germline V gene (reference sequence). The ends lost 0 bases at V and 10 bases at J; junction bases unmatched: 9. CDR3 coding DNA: TGTGCCTGGAGTGTACCGGGACTATCGGGGGAGCAGTTCTTC. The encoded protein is CAWSVPGLSGEQFF. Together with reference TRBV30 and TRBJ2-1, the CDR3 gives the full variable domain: SQTIHQWPATLVQPVGSPLSLECTVEGTSNPNLYWYRQAAGRGLQLLFYSVGIGQISSEVPQNLSASRPQDRQFILSSKKLLLSDSGFYLCAWSVPGLSGEQFFGPGTRLTVL.

CDR3 sequence: CASSGPSGRVLHPLYNEQFF. The CDR3 DNA follows: TGTGCCAGCAGTGGACCCAGCGGGAGGGTCCTACACCCACTCTACAATGAGCAGTTCTTC. The chain is built from TRBV6-1 and TRBJ2-1; 10 nucleotides agree with TRBD2. With V trimmed by 4 bases and J by 3 bases, 18 bases remained unmatched. Germline V gives CDR1 MNHNS, CDR2 SASEGT. The CDR3 has 20 amino acids.

The CDR3 spells CASSPLQVSLSGANVLTF. As DNA, the CDR3 is TGCGCCAGCAGCCCTTTACAGGTGTCCCTCTCTGGGGCCAACGTCCTGACTTTC. This rearrangement joins TRBV5-1 to TRBJ2-6, with a possible D match to TRBD1 (5 bases). Germline CDR1 reads SGHRS; CDR2 reads YFSETQ. Deletions cut 4 bases from V and 0 bases from J, with 17 bases between. This CDR3 has 18 residues.

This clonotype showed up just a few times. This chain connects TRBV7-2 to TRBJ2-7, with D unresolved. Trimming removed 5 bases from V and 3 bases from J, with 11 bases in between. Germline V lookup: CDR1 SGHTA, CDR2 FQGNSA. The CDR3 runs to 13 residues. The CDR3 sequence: CASSTSDGYEQYF. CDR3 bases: TGTGCCAGCAGCACATCGGACGGCTACGAGCAGTACTTC.

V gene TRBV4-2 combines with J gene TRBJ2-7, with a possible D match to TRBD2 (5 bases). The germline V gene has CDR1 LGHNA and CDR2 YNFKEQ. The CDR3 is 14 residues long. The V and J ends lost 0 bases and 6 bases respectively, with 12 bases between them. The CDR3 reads CASSQDQAVVEQYF. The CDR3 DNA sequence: TGTGCCAGCAGCCAAGATCAAGCGGTCGTCGAGCAGTACTTC.

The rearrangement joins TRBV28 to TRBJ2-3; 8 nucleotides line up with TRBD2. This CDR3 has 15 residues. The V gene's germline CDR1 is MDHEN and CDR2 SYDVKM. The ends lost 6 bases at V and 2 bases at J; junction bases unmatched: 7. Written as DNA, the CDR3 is TGTGCCAGCAGGGGGGCGGGAGGCTCCACAGATACGCAGTATTTT. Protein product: CASRGAGGSTDTQYF. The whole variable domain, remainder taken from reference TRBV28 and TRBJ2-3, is DVKVTQSSRYLVKRTGEKVFLECVQDMDHENMFWYRQDPGLGLRLIYFSYDVKMKEKGDIPEGYSVSREKKERFSLILESASTNQTSMYLCASRGAGGSTDTQYFGPGTRLTVL.

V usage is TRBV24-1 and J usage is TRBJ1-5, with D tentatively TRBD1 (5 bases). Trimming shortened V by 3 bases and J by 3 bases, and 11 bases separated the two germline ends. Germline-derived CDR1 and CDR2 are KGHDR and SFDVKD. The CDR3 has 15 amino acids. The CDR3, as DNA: TGTGCCACCAGTGATCCCCGACAGCTCAATCAGCCCCAGCATTTT. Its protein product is CATSDPRQLNQPQHF.

The CDR3 reads CASSLMGTDTQYF. The CDR3 region has the DNA TGTGCCAGCAGTTTAATGGGCACAGATACGCAGTATTTT. V gene TRBV27 combines with J gene TRBJ2-3; D is unclear. CDR3 length: 13 residues. Germline lookup yields CDR1 MNHEY and CDR2 SMNVEV (reference sequence). Trimming stripped 2 bases from V and 1 base from J, with 4 bases between.

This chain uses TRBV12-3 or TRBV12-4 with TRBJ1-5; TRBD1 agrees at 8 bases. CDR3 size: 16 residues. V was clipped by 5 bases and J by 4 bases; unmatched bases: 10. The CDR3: CASSNTPTGENQPQHF. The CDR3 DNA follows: TGTGCCAGCAGTAATACCCCGACAGGGGAAAATCAGCCCCAGCATTTT.

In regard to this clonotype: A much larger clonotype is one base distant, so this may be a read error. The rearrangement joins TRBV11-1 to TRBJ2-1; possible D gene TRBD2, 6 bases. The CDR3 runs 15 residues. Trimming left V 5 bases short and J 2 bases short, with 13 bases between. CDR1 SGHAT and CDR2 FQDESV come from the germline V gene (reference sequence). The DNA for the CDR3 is TGTGCCAGCAGCCCCGGGCGGGGAACCTACAATGAGCAGTTCTTC. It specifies CASSPGRGTYNEQFF.

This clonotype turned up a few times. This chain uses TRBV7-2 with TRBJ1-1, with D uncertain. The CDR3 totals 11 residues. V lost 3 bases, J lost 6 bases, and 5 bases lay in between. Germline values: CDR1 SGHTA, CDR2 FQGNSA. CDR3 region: CASSLKSEAFF. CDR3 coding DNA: TGTGCCAGCAGCTTGAAATCTGAAGCTTTCTTT.

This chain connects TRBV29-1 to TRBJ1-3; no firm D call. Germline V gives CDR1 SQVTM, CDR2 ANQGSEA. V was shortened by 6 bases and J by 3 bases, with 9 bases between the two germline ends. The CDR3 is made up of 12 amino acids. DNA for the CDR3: TGCAGCGTCGGACGGGATGGAAACACCATATATTTT. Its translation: CSVGRDGNTIYF.

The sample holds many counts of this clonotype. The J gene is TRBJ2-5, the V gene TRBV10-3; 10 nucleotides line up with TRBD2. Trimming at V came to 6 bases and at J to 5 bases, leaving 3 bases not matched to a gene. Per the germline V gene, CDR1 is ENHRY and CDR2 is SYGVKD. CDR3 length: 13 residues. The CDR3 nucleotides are TGTGCCATCAGAAGTAGCGGGAGGGAGACCCAGTACTTC. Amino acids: CAIRSSGRETQYF.

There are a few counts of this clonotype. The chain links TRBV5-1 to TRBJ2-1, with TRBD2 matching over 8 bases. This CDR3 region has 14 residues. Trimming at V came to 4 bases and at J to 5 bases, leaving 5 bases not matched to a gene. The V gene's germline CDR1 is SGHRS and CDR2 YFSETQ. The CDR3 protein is CASSDGRANNEQFF. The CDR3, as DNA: TGCGCCAGCAGCGACGGGAGGGCTAACAATGAGCAGTTCTTC.

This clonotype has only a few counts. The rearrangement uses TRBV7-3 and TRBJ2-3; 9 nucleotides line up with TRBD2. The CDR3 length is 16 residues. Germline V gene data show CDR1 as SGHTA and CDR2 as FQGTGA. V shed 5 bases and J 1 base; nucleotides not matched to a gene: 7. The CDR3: CASSPGLAGRTDTQYF. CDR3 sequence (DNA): TGTGCCAGCAGCCCCGGGCTAGCGGGACGCACAGATACGCAGTATTTT.

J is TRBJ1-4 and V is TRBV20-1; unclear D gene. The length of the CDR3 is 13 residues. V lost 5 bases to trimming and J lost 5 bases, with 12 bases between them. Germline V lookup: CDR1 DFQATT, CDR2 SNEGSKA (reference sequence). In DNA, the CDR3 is TGCAGTGCTCACCACAGTTACAATGAAAAACTGTTTTTT. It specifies CSAHHSYNEKLFF.

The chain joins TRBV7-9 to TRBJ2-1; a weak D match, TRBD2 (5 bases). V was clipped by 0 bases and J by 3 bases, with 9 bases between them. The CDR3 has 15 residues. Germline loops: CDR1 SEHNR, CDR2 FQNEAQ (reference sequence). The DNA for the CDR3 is TGTGCCAGCAGCTTAGCGGCAACTAGCTACAATGAGCAGTTCTTC. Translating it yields CASSLAATSYNEQFF.

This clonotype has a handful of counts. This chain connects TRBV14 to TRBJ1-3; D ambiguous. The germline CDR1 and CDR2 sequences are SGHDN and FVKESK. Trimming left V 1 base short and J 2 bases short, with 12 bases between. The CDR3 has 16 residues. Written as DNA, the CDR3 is TGTGCCAGCAGCCAAGGTTTAATCATCACTGGAAACACCATATATTTT. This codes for CASSQGLIITGNTIYF. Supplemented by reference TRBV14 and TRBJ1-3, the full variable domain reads EAGVTQFPSHSVIEKGQTVTLRCDPISGHDNLYWYRRVMGKEIKFLLHFVKESKQDESGMPNNRFLAERTGGTYSTLKVQPAELEDSGVYFCASSQGLIITGNTIYFGEGSWLTVV.